This T cell receptor beta chain was identified in a study of Graves' ophthalmopathy and Graves' hyperthyroidism. Notes on the study in general: Ophthalmopathy progression prediction by the model yielded a sensitivity of more than 60% and a specificity of under 80%.

RNA transcripts yielded amplified TCR beta CDR3 regions. HTBI primers were used in a first-round RT-PCR, which preceded a second-round multiplex PCR. MiXCR, applied by TCRdb to the multiplex PCR reads, yields one record per CDR3 protein. The table includes approximately 700,000 distinct CDR3 sequences, roughly 40% detected once. Remarks on this clonotype: Its matching antigen is unknown.

V was clipped by 3 bases and J by 1 base, with 12 bases between them. Per the germline V gene, CDR1 is DFQATT and CDR2 is SNEGSKA (reference sequence). The CDR3 contains 14 residues. A duration under 3 months, NOSPECS ≥4, CAS ≥3 and moderate-to-severe activity characterized the donors with ophthalmopathy. Sequencing input: peripheral blood. The source is an adult man with Graves' ophthalmopathy. This chain links TRBV20-1 with TRBJ2-5; a possible D gene is TRBD2 (6 bases). The CDR3 DNA follows: TGCAGTGCTAGGACTGGCGGGGCCCAAGAGACCCAGTACTTC. Translated, it gives CSARTGGAQETQYF.